This TCR beta chain was obtained from a study of T cell changes during pregnancy in multiple sclerosis. The CDR3 has 13 residues. Losses at the gene ends were 4 bases for V and 7 bases for J; bases not matched to a gene: 4. CDR1 and CDR2 from the germline V gene are SGHNT and YYREEE (reference sequence). Clones were read by immunoSEQ multiplex PCR, and TCRdb kept only the in-frame ones, dropping some. The table records some 100,000 clones, approximately 94% of them present only once. This clone was seen only once. Specimen: peripheral blood, collected in the second trimester of pregnancy. This sequence originates from a female donor with multiple sclerosis, enrolled in a pregnancy study. V gene TRBV5-4 combines with J gene TRBJ1-4; 7 nucleotides agree with TRBD1. The CDR3 is CASSLQGSEKLFF. In DNA form, the CDR3 reads TGTGCCAGCAGCCTACAGGGGAGTGAAAAACTGTTTTTT. Full variable domain (remainder filled in from reference TRBV5-4 and TRBJ1-4): ETGVTQSPTHLIKTRGQQVTLRCSSQSGHNTVSWYQQALGQGPQFIFQYYREEENGRGNFPPRFSGLQFPNYSSELNVNALELDDSALYLCASSLQGSEKLFFGSGTQLSVL.